This T cell receptor (beta chain) was identified in a study of CD8+CD57+ T cells in acquired aplastic anemia (dated by TCRdb to about 2018). About the study as a whole: On average, sorted CD4+ and CD8+ cells yielded 3.2 ug of extracted DNA, with a range of roughly 0.18 to 30 ug. CD8+CD57+ expansion was defined as a frequency above the mean frequency observed in healthy subjects. Overall study outcomes, separate from this receptor: Between patients and healthy controls, no significant difference in CD8+ Simpson's diversity was found (P=0.060). Although twenty-nine CD8+ CDR3 sequences were shared by patients and controls, these sequences appeared highly expressed in patients and within the immunodominant clones of patients.

In this sample, this clonotype turned up many times. It has no known antigen specificity. One base away there is no much larger clone; base qualities are not given. V has 7 bases trimmed and J has 3 bases trimmed; junction bases matching no gene number 7. Sequences SGHDT (CDR1) and YYEEEE (CDR2) are obtained from the germline V gene. The CDR3 sequence holds 14 residues, the cysteine and phenylalanine included. Solely the CDR3 DNA is kept, with 42 bases framed from the first base. Profiling of TCR beta VDJ combinations and CDR3 sequences used genomic DNA as the template. An Illumina HiSeq 2000 was used for TCR repertoire sequencing. As for how the authors treated the data: Repertoires were assessed using TRBV/TRBJ rearrangement plots, CDR3 size and DJ length profiles, and Simpson's diversity index. The most abundant DNA sequence in the deep sequencing data was defined as the immunodominant clone. CDR3 amino acid sequences were checked for sharing between subjects and were compared against published repertoires and the VDJdb database. TCRdb handled the public reads itself, with Q25 trimming in fastp and clone calling in MiXCR, and kept productive beta chains. For every CDR3 protein sequence, its rows merge into one entry that carries the most common genes and DNA. TCRdb, not the authors, supplied the V and J calls. The sample profile shows 150,000 to 200,000 distinct CDR3 sequences; 40% to 55% of them were found once. Less than 3% of the sample belongs to the ten largest clones.

Flow cytometry had shown CD8+CD57+ cell expansion in the patients selected for sequencing. Every patient had a diagnosis of severe acquired aplastic anemia based on International Study of Aplastic Anemia and Agranulocytosis and Camitta criteria. Patients had received no therapy at the time of blood sampling. In this study, sorted CD4+ and CD8+ T cells from the blood of healthy subjects and of severe aplastic anemia patients had their TCR repertoires deep-sequenced. In the USA, patient enrollment took place under clinicaltrials.gov protocols 00001620, 01623167, 00001397, 00071045, 00081523 and 00961064. Ficoll-Paque density gradient centrifugation was used to isolate peripheral blood mononuclear cells. Before DNA was extracted, CD4+ and CD8+ T cells were sorted using either FACS or magnetic beads.

The source of this sequence is a human donor with aplastic anemia. Material for sequencing was sorted CD4+, CD8+, or CD8+CD57+ T cells (not recorded which) from PBMCs. The V and J genes are TRBV5-6 and TRBJ2-7; 10 bases in between match TRBD1. The DNA sequence is given as TGTGCCAGCCGAGACAGGGGGCGCAACTACGAGCAGTACTTC. This sequence encodes CASRDRGRNYEQYF. The full variable domain, with segments outside the CDR3 supplied by the reference TRBV5-6 and TRBJ2-7 proteins, appears as DAGVTQSPTHLIKTRGQQVTLRCSPKSGHDTVSWYQQALGQGPQFIFQYYEEEERQRGNFPDRFSGHQFPNYSSELNVNALLLGDSALYLCASRDRGRNYEQYFGPGTRLTVT.